This T cell receptor (beta chain) comes out of a study of OX40 agonist ivuxolimab in advanced cancers. Study-wide background: Head and neck, renal cell, melanoma or hepatocellular carcinoma were the cancers that dose-escalation patients had. Of the patients, three showed partial responses, one with hepatocellular carcinoma and two with cutaneous melanoma. General observations from the study: There was clonal expansion of CD4+ and CD8+ blood T cells by week 6 at 0.1 to 3.0 mg/kg.

The CDR3 is 14 amino acids. The V and J ends lost 8 bases and 4 bases respectively, with 15 bases between them. Germline V gene sequence: CDR1 SNHLY, CDR2 FYNNEI. Patients with autoimmune history or systemic immunosuppression were excluded. Comments on this clone: The antigen is unknown.

The data were produced by immunoSEQ multiplex PCR, yet TCRdb's version contains in-frame clones alone and is incomplete. The sample carries around 62,000 clones, more than 60% recorded once. The material was CD4+ or CD8+ T cells sorted from blood, obtained in a trial of the OX40 agonist ivuxolimab. V gene TRBV2 combines with J gene TRBJ1-5, with D possibly matching TRBD1 (5 bases). This TCR came from an adult with an advanced solid tumor such as melanoma, head and neck, liver or kidney cancer. The CDR3 region has the DNA TGTGCCAGCGCCTCAGTCGGGGGAAATCAGCCCCAGCATTTT. Its translation: CASASVGGNQPQHF.